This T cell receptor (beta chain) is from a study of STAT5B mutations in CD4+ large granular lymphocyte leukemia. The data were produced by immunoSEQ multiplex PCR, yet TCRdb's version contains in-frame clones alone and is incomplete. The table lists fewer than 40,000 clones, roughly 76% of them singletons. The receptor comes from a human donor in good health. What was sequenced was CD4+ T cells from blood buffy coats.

The CDR3 sequence is CASSYGQGKEQYF. Here the CDR3 DNA reads TGTGCCAGCAGTTACGGCCAGGGGAAGGAGCAGTACTTC. This sequence joins TRBV6-5 and TRBJ2-7; maybe TRBD1 (6 bases). The CDR3 runs 13 residues. V lost 2 bases and J 7 bases, leaving 12 bases between the germline ends. Germline values: CDR1 MNHEY, CDR2 SVGAGI.